This record covers a single T cell receptor beta chain. Its antigen remains undetermined. No much larger clone exists at a distance of one base, and base qualities are not known. This specimen comes from a study of shared clonotypes between healthy human individuals (dated by TCRdb to the early 2020s). About the investigation overall: Two women and three men aged 18 to 49 years were included in the cohort. For each donor, CD4 naive and CD4 memory were each given three plates, CD8 naive was given two plates, and CD8 memory was given one plate. Blood TCR repertoires of five healthy adults were deeply sequenced to estimate repertoire size and the extent of clonotype sharing between individuals. Different laboratories and diverse techniques were used to prepare libraries and sequence TCR repertoires, to increase sequencing depth and limit assay-specific biases. Between about 0.85 and 9.5 billion PBMCs per donor were obtained by leukapheresis. The paper as a whole reports these results and caveats: Approximately 4.8% of naive CD4, around 4% of naive CD8, 2% to 2.5% of memory CD4, and around 0.42% of memory CD8 clonotypes were shared across a few donors. Based on pairwise subsampling, the degree of clonotype sharing among donors was expected to be affected by sequencing depth. Larger estimated clonotype richness was generally found for naive subsets than for memory subsets. Clonotypes shared by all four sorted-subset donors showed higher generation probabilities than non-shared clonotypes. Because the study included a small number of donors, the genetic and exposure-history diversity represented was limited. Rarefaction of sorted-subset datasets indicated incomplete sequencing despite the large sequencing depth. Sampling was restricted to blood, and TCR repertoires in tissues likely differ from the TCR repertoires found in blood.

Healthy HIV-negative adults with no recently reported acute infections or vaccinations were included as donors. Only Caucasian adults living in Nashville, Tennessee, USA were represented among the donors. CD4+ T cells were enriched through magnetic negative selection, after which naive cells were positively selected on CD45RA and the remaining negative fraction served as the memory subset. After blood collection by leukapheresis, PBMCs were isolated using Ficoll-Histopaque density gradient centrifugation and then cryopreserved in the vapor phase of liquid nitrogen. Analytical flow cytometry was used to check the purity and quantity of each magnetically sorted T cell population. Genomic DNA was isolated from each sorted fraction and quantified by UV absorbance on a Nanodrop 2000c. TCR CDR3 regions were amplified from genomic DNA by multiplex PCR using the deep immunoSEQ assay. Extracted genomic DNA from each cell subset was distributed evenly across all wells of several immunoSEQ 96-well plates, and each plate was treated as a replicate. For sorted subsets, about 200 ng genomic DNA, equal to 25,000 to 35,000 T cell genomes, was loaded into each replicate PCR. The purified libraries were quantified using a Qubit 3.0 fluorometer, sized with a Bioanalyzer 2100, and then quantified again using the KAPA Library Quantification kit. Every immunoSEQ 96-well plate was sequenced on a separate single-read 150-cycle Illumina NextSeq 550 flow cell. The study's processing was this. The immunoSEQ output contained only junctional sequences without quality scores, so filtering could not match that applied to full-length reads. To assign V/J genes and CDR3, sequences were annotated against IMGT germline references using PyIR, a Python wrapper for IgBLAST v1.9. Reads were removed for weak V/J assignments (E-value above 1e-6), missing CDR3, stop codons, out-of-frame junctions, or ambiguous translated residues. V3J clonotypes were defined by identical inferred V gene, J gene, and CDR3 amino acid sequence. Percentage overlap between repertoires was computed as shared unique clonotypes divided by the size of the smaller repertoire. Richness of each repertoire was evaluated using RTK rarefaction, the Chao1 estimator, and Recon v2.1 estimates of unobserved clonotypes. OLGA was used to compute generation probabilities for all TCRbeta clonotypes that the gDNA method yielded from a few donors. The table was pulled from immuneACCESS by TCRdb, which kept in-frame rearrangements only. Such tables lose some clones; where checked, under half of the loss comes from unresolved V genes, and the rest has no known cause. That table is the source of V, J and clone size, and D and trimming were worked out from the DNA. For this sample the table gives about 2.4 million clones, of which more than 90% were detected only once. In total, the top ten clones hold around 0.14% of the sample.

The CDR3 runs 17 amino acids, cysteine and phenylalanine included. Solely the CDR3 DNA is kept, with 51 bases framed from the first base. The germline V gene supplies CDR1 WSHSY and CDR2 SAAADI. At the junction V is shortened by 6 bases and J by 0 bases, with 17 bases in between. The V and J segments used are TRBV10-2 and TRBJ2-2, and possibly TRBD1, on 6 matching bases. The sample comprised naive CD4+ T cells sorted from blood. Per the publication, the cell subset or site label means: CD45RA+ positively selected. This receptor was obtained from a man younger than 30 in good health. CDR3 sequence: CASRGSQRTANTGELFF. At the DNA level, the sequence is TGCGCCAGCAGAGGCAGCCAGAGGACAGCGAACACCGGGGAGCTGTTTTTT.